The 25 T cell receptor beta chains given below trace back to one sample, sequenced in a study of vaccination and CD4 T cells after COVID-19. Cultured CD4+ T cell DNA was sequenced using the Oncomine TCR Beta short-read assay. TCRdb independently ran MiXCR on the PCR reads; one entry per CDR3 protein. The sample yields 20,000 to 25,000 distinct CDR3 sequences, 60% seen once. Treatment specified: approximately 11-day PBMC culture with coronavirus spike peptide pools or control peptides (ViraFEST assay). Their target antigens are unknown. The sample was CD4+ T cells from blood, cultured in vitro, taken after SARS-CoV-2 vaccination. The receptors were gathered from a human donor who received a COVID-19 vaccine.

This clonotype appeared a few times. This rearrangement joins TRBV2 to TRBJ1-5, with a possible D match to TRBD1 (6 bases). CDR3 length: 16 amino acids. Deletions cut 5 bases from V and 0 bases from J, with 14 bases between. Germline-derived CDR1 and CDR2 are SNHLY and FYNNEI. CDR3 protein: CASSTGTSYSNQPQHF. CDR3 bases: TGTGCCAGCAGTACCGGGACATCCTATAGCAATCAGCCCCAGCATTTT.

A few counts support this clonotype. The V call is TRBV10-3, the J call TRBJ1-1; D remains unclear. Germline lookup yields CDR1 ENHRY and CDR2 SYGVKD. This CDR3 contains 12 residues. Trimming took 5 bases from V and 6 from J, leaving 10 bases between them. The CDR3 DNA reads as TGTGCCATCAGTCCTGGGGAGGCTGAAGCTTTCTTT. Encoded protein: CAISPGEAEAFF.

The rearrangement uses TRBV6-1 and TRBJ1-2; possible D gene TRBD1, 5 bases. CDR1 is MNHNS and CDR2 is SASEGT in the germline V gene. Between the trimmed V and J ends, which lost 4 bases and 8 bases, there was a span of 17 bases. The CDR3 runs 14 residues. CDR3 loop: CASSVGGEGVGYTF. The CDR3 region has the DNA TGTGCCAGCAGTGTGGGCGGGGAAGGGGTAGGCTACACCTTC.

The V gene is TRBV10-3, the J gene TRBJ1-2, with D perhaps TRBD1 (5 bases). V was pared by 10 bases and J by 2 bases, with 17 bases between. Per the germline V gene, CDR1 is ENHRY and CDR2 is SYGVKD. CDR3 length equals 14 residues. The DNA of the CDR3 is TGTGCCACCCACGCGGGGGATGGAAACTATGGCTACACCTTC. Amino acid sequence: CATHAGDGNYGYTF.

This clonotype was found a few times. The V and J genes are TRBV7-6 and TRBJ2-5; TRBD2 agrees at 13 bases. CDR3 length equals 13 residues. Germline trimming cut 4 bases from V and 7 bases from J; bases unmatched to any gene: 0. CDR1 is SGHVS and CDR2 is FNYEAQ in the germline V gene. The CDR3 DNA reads TGTGCCAGCAGCTGGACTAGCGGGGGGACCCAGTACTTC. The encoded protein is CASSWTSGGTQYF.

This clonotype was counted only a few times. CDR3 DNA: TGTGCCAGCAGCCAAACAGGACTGAACACTGAAGCTTTCTTT. This gives the protein CASSQTGLNTEAFF. V and J are TRBV7-3 and TRBJ1-1; TRBD1 might be the D (5 bases). V lost 5 bases, J lost 0 bases, and 10 bases lay in between. This CDR3 contains 14 residues. Per the germline V gene, CDR1 is SGHTA and CDR2 is FQGTGA. The full variable domain, with the rest looked up from reference TRBV7-3 and TRBJ1-1, is GAGVSQTPSNKVTEKGKYVELRCDPISGHTALYWYRQSLGQGPEFLIYFQGTGAADDSGLPNDRFFAVRPEGSVSTLKIQRTERGDSAVYLCASSQTGLNTEAFFGQGTRLTVV.

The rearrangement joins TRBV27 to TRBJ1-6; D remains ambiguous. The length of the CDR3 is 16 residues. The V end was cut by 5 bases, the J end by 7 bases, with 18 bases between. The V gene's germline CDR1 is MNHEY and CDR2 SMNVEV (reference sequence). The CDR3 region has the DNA TGTGCCAGCAGTAATAACCCGCATAGCCTGAATTCACCCCTCCACTTT. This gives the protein CASSNNPHSLNSPLHF.

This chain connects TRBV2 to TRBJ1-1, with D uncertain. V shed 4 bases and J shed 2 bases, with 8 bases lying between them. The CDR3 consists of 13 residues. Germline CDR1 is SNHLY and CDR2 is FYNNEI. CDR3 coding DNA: TGTGCCAGCAGTGGACATAGCAACACTGAAGCTTTCTTT. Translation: CASSGHSNTEAFF.

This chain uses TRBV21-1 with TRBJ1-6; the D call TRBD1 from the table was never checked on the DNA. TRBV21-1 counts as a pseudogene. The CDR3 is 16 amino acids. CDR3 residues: CASSQPRDSINSPLHF. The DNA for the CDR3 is TGTGCCAGCAGCCAACCCCGGGACAGTATAAATTCACCCCTCCACTTT.

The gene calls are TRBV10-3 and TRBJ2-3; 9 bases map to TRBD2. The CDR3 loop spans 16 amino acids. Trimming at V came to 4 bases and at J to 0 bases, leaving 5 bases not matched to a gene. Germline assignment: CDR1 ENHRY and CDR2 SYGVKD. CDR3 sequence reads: CAISVPAGGSTDTQYF. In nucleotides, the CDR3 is TGTGCCATCAGTGTCCCTGCGGGGGGGAGCACAGATACGCAGTATTTT.

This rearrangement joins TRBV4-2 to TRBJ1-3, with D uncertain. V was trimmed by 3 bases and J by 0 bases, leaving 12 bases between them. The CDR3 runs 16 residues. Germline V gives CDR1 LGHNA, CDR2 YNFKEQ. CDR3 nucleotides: TGTGCCAGCAGCCAGATGGACGGGAGCTCTGGAAACACCATATATTTT. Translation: CASSQMDGSSGNTIYF.

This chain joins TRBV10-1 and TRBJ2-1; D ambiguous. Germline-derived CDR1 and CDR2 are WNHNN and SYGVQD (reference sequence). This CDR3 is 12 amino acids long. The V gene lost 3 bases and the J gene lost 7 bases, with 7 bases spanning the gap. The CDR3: CASSDRVNEQFF. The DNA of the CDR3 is TGCGCCAGCAGTGATCGGGTAAATGAGCAGTTCTTC.

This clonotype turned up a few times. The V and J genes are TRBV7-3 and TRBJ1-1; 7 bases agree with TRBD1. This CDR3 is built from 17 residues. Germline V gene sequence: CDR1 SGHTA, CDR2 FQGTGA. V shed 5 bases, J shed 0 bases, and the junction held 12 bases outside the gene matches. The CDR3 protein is CASSQGPRGMMNTEAFF. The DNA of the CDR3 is TGTGCCAGCAGCCAAGGCCCCAGGGGGATGATGAACACTGAAGCTTTCTTT.

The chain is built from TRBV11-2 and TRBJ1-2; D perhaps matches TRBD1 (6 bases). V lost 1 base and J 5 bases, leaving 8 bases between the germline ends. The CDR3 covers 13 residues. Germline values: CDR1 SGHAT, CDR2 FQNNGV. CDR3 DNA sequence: TGTGCCAGCAGCTTAGTAGGGGGATATGGCTACACCTTC. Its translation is CASSLVGGYGYTF. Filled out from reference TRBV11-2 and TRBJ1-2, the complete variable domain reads EAGVAQSPRYKIIEKRQSVAFWCNPISGHATLYWYQQILGQGPKLLIQFQNNGVVDDSQLPKDRFSAERLKGVDSTLKIQPAKLEDSAVYLCASSLVGGYGYTFGSGTRLTVV.

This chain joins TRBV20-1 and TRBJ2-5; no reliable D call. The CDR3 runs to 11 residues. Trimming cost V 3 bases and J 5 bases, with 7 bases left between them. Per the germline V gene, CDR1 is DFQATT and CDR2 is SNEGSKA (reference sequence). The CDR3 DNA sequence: TGCAGTGCTAGTATGGGTGAGACCCAGTACTTC. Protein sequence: CSASMGETQYF.

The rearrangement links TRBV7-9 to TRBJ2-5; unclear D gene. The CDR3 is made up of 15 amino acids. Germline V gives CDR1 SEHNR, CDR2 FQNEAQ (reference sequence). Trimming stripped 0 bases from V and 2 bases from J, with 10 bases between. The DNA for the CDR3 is TGTGCCAGCAGCTTAGCGCTGACCAGACAAGAGACCCAGTACTTC. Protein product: CASSLALTRQETQYF.

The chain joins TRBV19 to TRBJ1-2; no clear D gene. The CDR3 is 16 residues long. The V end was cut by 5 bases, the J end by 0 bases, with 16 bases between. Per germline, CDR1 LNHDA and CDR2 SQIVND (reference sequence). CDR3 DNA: TGTGCCAGTAGTCCACGAAGCGGTGCAGCTAACTATGGCTACACCTTC. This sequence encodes CASSPRSGAANYGYTF.

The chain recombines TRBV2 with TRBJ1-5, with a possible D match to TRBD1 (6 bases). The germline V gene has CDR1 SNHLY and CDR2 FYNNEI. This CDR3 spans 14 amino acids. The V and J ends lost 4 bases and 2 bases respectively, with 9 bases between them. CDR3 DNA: TGTGCCAGCAGTGCCCGACAGGGCAATCAGCCCCAGCATTTT. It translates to CASSARQGNQPQHF.

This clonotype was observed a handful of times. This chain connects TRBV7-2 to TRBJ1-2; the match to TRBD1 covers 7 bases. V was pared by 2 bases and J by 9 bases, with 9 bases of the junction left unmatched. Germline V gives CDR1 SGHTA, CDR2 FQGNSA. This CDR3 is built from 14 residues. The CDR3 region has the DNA TGTGCCAGCAGCTTATCCCGGGACAGCCCTCGCTACACCTTC. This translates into CASSLSRDSPRYTF.

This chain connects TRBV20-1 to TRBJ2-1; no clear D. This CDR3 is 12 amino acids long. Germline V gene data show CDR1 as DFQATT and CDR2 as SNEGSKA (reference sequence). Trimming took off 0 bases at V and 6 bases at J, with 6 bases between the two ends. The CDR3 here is CSAREESNEQFF. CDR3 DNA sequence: TGCAGTGCTAGAGAAGAATCCAATGAGCAGTTCTTC.

CDR3 DNA: TGTGCCAGCAGTTACTTAACAGGGGGCGATGGCTACACCTTC. It yields the protein CASSYLTGGDGYTF. V and J are TRBV6-5 and TRBJ1-2; 9 bases map to TRBD1. Germline CDR1 MNHEY, CDR2 SVGAGI. The CDR3 runs to 14 residues. The ends lost 1 base at V and 6 bases at J; junction bases unmatched: 3.

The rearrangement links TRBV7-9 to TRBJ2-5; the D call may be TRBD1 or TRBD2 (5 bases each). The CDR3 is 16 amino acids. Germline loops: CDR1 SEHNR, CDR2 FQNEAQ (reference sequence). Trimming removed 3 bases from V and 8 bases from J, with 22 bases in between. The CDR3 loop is CASSLAAAGRQGTQYF. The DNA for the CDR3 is TGTGCCAGCAGCTTGGCAGCGGCTGGGCGCCAGGGAACCCAGTACTTC.

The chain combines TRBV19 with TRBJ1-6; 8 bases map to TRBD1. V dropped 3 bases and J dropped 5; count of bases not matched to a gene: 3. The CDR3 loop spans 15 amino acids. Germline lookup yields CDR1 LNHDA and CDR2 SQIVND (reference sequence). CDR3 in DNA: TGTGCCAGTAGTATCGGACAGGGTGATAATTCACCCCTCCACTTT. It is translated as CASSIGQGDNSPLHF. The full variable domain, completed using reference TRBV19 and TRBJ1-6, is DGGITQSPKYLFRKEGQNVTLSCEQNLNHDAMYWYRQDPGQGLRLIYYSQIVNDFQKGDIAEGYSVSREKKESFPLTVTSAQKNPTAFYLCASSIGQGDNSPLHFGNGTRLTVT.

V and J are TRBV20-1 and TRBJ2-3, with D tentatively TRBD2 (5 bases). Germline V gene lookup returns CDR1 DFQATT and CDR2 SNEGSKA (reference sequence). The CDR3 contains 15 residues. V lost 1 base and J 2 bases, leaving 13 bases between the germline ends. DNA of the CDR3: TGCAGTGCTAGAGGTGGAGGCTTATTCACAGATACGCAGTATTTT. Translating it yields CSARGGGLFTDTQYF.

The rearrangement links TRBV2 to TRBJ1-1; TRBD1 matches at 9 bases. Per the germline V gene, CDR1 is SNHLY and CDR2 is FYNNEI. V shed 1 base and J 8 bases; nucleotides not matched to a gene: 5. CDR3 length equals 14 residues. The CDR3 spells CASSEVGGQGEAFF. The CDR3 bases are TGTGCCAGCAGTGAAGTGGGGGGACAGGGCGAAGCTTTCTTT. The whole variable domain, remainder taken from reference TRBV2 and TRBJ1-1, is EPEVTQTPSHQVTQMGQEVILRCVPISNHLYFYWYRQILGQKVEFLVSFYNNEISEKSEIFDDQFSVERPDGSNFTLKIRSTKLEDSAMYFCASSEVGGQGEAFFGQGTRLTVV.